One TCR beta chain is described in this entry. Its antigen is currently unknown. The team made cDNA by running eight separate reactions for each sample. UMIs bearing a 6-nucleotide sample barcode were added through template switching. TCRdb reprocessed the 5' RACE reads, keeping one entry per CDR3 protein, no DNA. Recorded here are 350,000 to 500,000 distinct CDR3 sequences; the top ten clones represent about 2.4%. Per germline, CDR1 MNHEY and CDR2 SMNVEV (reference sequence). There are 14 residues in the CDR3. The data originate from a study of monozygotic twins with inflammatory bowel disease. Study observations and caveats: Those with IBD had lower TCRbeta diversity (inverse Simpson) than their healthy co-twins did.

The chain employs TRBV27 and TRBJ1-2; TCRdb's D gene call, TRBD1, goes unchecked for lack of DNA. The specimen was blood. The source is a human donor with ulcerative colitis or Crohn's disease, or a healthy co-twin of an affected twin (not recorded which). The CDR3 region is CASSAGDRGNGYTF.